The 12 T cell receptor beta chains reported below all come from one sample, sequenced in a study of identical twins. One entry per CDR3 protein results from TCRdb running MiXCR on the 5' RACE reads. The repertoire holds 210,000 or so distinct CDR3 sequences, approximately 15% seen once, with over 35% in the top ten. This same sample was also part of a study on T cells expressing NK-cell markers.

The sequencing input was CD8+ T cells sorted from blood. The receptors here all came from a woman between 18 and 29 years old in good health.

This clonotype was detected a few times. A junction boundary mismatches the germline segment, possibly from a read error. This chain joins TRBV20-1 and TRBJ1-1; D is perhaps TRBD1 (5 bases). The germline V gene encodes CDR1 DFQATT and CDR2 SNEGSKA (reference sequence). This CDR3 has 13 amino acids. CDR3 DNA: TGCGGTGCCCTGGGACCCGCGGGCACTGAAGCTTTCTTT. As protein: CGALGPAGTEAFF.

The table lists this clonotype with a few counts. The chain couples TRBV12-3 or TRBV12-4 to TRBJ2-2, with TRBD1 matching 9 bases. The CDR3 is made up of 15 amino acids. J was trimmed by 4 bases and V by 3 bases; bases with no gene match: 3. The CDR3 loop reads CASSLGQGLTGELFF. In DNA, the CDR3 is TGTGCCAGCAGTTTGGGACAGGGCCTCACCGGGGAGCTGTTTTTT.

The chain links TRBV3-1 to TRBJ2-1; TRBD2 is a possible D gene (6 bases). V was clipped by 1 base and J by 13 bases, with 14 bases between them. This CDR3 contains 13 residues. In germline, CDR1 is LGHDT, CDR2 YNNKEL (reference sequence). CDR3 sequence reads: CASSQGIWGEQFF. The CDR3 bases are TGTGCCAGCAGCCAAGGGATATGGGGGGAACAGTTCTTC.

The chain has TRBV10-2 and TRBJ1-5, with 7 bases fitting TRBD1. This CDR3 comprises 15 residues. The V and J ends lost 4 bases and 2 bases, in that order; junction bases with no gene match: 5. CDR1 WSHSY and CDR2 SAAADI come from the germline V gene. As DNA, the CDR3 is TGCGCCAGCAGTGCGGCAGGGGGACGCAATCAGCCCCAGCATTTT. It yields the protein CASSAAGGRNQPQHF.

The chain combines TRBV19 with TRBJ1-5; tentatively, D is TRBD1 (5 bases). V was pared by 0 bases and J by 6 bases, with 15 bases between. Per germline, CDR1 LNHDA and CDR2 SQIVND (reference sequence). The CDR3 sequence is 16 residues long. DNA for the CDR3: TGTGCCAGTAGTATAGATAACGTGAAGGGGAGTCAGCCCCAGCATTTT. Amino acid sequence: CASSIDNVKGSQPQHF.

The rearrangement joins TRBV11-3 to TRBJ2-7; TRBD2 might be the D (5 bases). The CDR3 length is 14 residues. Trimming removed 3 bases at V and 2 bases at J, with 11 bases between. Germline values: CDR1 SGHNT, CDR2 YENEEA. CDR3 residues: CASSFSSGTYEQYF. The CDR3 coding sequence is TGTGCCAGCAGCTTTTCGTCCGGGACCTACGAGCAGTACTTC.

As concerns this clonotype: Mismatch with germline at one junction end may stem from a read error. The chain recombines TRBV11-2 with TRBJ2-5; 9 positions agree with TRBD1. Germline assignment: CDR1 SGHAT and CDR2 FQNNGV. The length of the CDR3 is 15 residues. The CDR3 region is CASSFGTGYQETQYF. The CDR3 bases are TGTGCCAGCAGCTTCGGGACAGGGTACCAAGAGACCCAGTATTTC.

The V and J genes are TRBV12-3 or TRBV12-4 and TRBJ2-1; D is undetermined. The CDR3 has 14 residues. V was pared by 3 bases and J by 1 base, with 7 bases between. The DNA for the CDR3 is TGTGCCAGCAGTTTTCGGTCGTCCTACAATGAGCAGTTCTTC. Its translation: CASSFRSSYNEQFF.

This clonotype came up many times. One junction end disagrees with the germline gene, perhaps due to a read error. The chain employs TRBV12-3 or TRBV12-4 and TRBJ2-1; the D is unclear. The CDR3 length is 13 residues. The CDR3 sequence: CASSLGRYNEQFF. CDR3 nucleotide sequence: TGTGCCAGCAGCTTAGGACGGTACAATGAGCAGTTCTTC.

The genes are TRBV5-6 and TRBJ2-3; D call uncertain. This CDR3 region has 15 residues. Between the trimmed V and J ends, which lost 0 bases and 3 bases, there was a span of 11 bases. Germline V lookup: CDR1 SGHDT, CDR2 YYEEEE. DNA of the CDR3: TGTGCCAGCAGCTTGGCCCCGGTGGCAACAGATACGCAGTATTTT. This encodes CASSLAPVATDTQYF.

The chain has TRBV7-9 and TRBJ1-6; D might be TRBD1 (5 bases). V shed 5 bases and J shed 9 bases, with 17 bases lying between them. The CDR3 totals 15 residues. Germline V gene sequence: CDR1 SEHNR, CDR2 FQNEAQ (reference sequence). The CDR3 DNA sequence: TGTGCCAGCAGCAACGGACACCCCGGTGGTTCACCCCTCCACTTT. It translates to CASSNGHPGGSPLHF.

The chain uses TRBV7-9 and TRBJ2-5; either TRBD1 or TRBD2 may fit D (7 bases each). CDR3 length: 14 amino acids. Trimming removed 4 bases from V and 2 bases from J, with 11 bases in between. The germline V gene encodes CDR1 SEHNR and CDR2 FQNEAQ (reference sequence). Written as DNA, the CDR3 is TGTGCCAGCAGCTCAGGGGGGGCACAAGAGACCCAGTACTTC. This sequence encodes CASSSGGAQETQYF.